The 26 T cell receptor beta chains presented below share a single source sample, sequenced in a study of CD8+ T cells in alopecia areata. Treatment described: oral pan-JAK inhibitor, 5-10 mg twice daily. RNA was extracted and reverse transcribed into cDNA as the sequencing template. Data came from immunoSEQ multiplex PCR; TCRdb stores just in-frame clones and leaves some out. The sample has around 140,000 clones, less than 70% seen once. Sequences were derived from CD8+ T cells sorted from blood, sampled at week 4, from a patient treated with tofacitinib. These receptors were collected from a human donor with alopecia areata.

The J gene is TRBJ1-2, the V gene TRBV7-8; maybe TRBD1 (6 bases). Trimming removed 1 base at V and 4 bases at J, with 16 bases between. The germline V gene encodes CDR1 SGHVS and CDR2 FQNEAQ. The CDR3 loop spans 16 amino acids. Here the CDR3 DNA reads TGTGCCAGCAGCTTAGGATACGGGGGGCGCGTCTATGGCTACACCTTC. This encodes CASSLGYGGRVYGYTF.

The genes are TRBV7-2 and TRBJ2-7, with a weak D call TRBD2 (6 bases). CDR3 length: 14 amino acids. Germline V gene lookup returns CDR1 SGHTA and CDR2 FQGNSA. The V and J ends lost 5 bases and 2 bases respectively, with 13 bases between them. The CDR3 region has the DNA TGTGCCAGCAGCGGCGACGGGGGAACCTACGAGCAGTACTTC. This encodes CASSGDGGTYEQYF.

This chain uses TRBV5-4 with TRBJ1-6; D might be TRBD1 (6 bases). Germline CDR1 is SGHNT and CDR2 is YYREEE (reference sequence). Deletions cut 1 base from V and 6 bases from J, with 8 bases between. This CDR3 has 14 residues. The CDR3 here is CASSLQGSNSPLHF. Written as DNA, the CDR3 is TGTGCCAGCAGCTTGCAGGGGAGTAATTCACCCCTCCACTTT.

The chain carries TRBV5-1 and TRBJ2-5; 8 bases are a match to TRBD1. This CDR3 has 16 amino acids. V was clipped by 6 bases and J by 2 bases; unmatched bases: 12. The germline gives CDR1 SGHRS, CDR2 YFSETQ. The CDR3 sequence is CASIPSLTGGQETQYF. In nucleotides, the CDR3 is TGCGCCAGCATCCCTTCCTTAACAGGGGGGCAAGAGACCCAGTACTTC.

A few counts support this clone. The rearrangement joins TRBV5-6 to TRBJ2-3; no firm D call. Trimming removed 0 bases at V and 0 bases at J, with 11 bases between. Germline loops: CDR1 SGHDT, CDR2 YYEEEE. This CDR3 spans 16 amino acids. DNA of the CDR3: TGTGCCAGCAGCTTGGACCCCCAGATCAGCACAGATACGCAGTATTTT. It is translated as CASSLDPQISTDTQYF.

The rearrangement links TRBV19 to TRBJ2-7; D not certain. Germline CDR1 reads LNHDA; CDR2 reads SQIVND (reference sequence). The V and J ends lost 3 bases and 2 bases respectively, with 8 bases between them. This CDR3 is built from 13 residues. CDR3 amino acids: CASSMGMTYEQYF. CDR3 DNA sequence: TGTGCCAGTAGTATGGGGATGACCTACGAGCAGTACTTC.

The chain joins TRBV27 to TRBJ1-1; 7 bases are shared with TRBD1. CDR1 is MNHEY and CDR2 is SMNVEV in the germline V gene (reference sequence). The CDR3 is 16 amino acids. V lost 5 bases to trimming and J lost 1 base; unmatched junction nucleotides: 10. The DNA of the CDR3 is TGTGCCAGCAGTCCGAGCCAGGGGGAAACGAACACTGAAGCTTTCTTT. Translated, it gives CASSPSQGETNTEAFF.

The chain couples TRBV2 to TRBJ2-5; 10 bases map to TRBD2. Germline-derived CDR1 and CDR2 are SNHLY and FYNNEI. The CDR3 contains 15 residues. Trimming at V came to 2 bases and at J to 4 bases, leaving 4 bases not matched to a gene. The CDR3 DNA reads as TGTGCCAGCAGTGAACTCCCTAGCGGGAGAGAGACCCAGTACTTC. Its protein is CASSELPSGRETQYF.

The rearrangement uses TRBV5-6 and TRBJ2-7, with 9 bases lining up with TRBD1. J lost 6 bases, V lost 4 bases, and 8 bases had no gene match. CDR1 SGHDT and CDR2 YYEEEE come from the germline V gene. CDR3 size: 14 residues. This CDR3 reads CASSKGQGMGEQYF. CDR3 nucleotides: TGTGCCAGCAGCAAGGGACAGGGTATGGGCGAGCAGTACTTC. Full variable domain (missing parts from reference TRBV5-6 and TRBJ2-7): DAGVTQSPTHLIKTRGQQVTLRCSPKSGHDTVSWYQQALGQGPQFIFQYYEEEERQRGNFPDRFSGHQFPNYSSELNVNALLLGDSALYLCASSKGQGMGEQYFGPGTRLTVT.

This clone has more than one count but fewer than ten. V is TRBV5-4 and J is TRBJ1-1, with 7 nucleotides matching TRBD1. The CDR3 covers 15 residues. Germline CDR1 reads SGHNT; CDR2 reads YYREEE (reference sequence). With V trimmed by 4 bases and J by 1 base, 7 bases remained unmatched. The CDR3 is CASSHSDRENTEAFF. The CDR3 DNA sequence: TGTGCCAGCAGCCACTCCGACAGGGAGAACACTGAAGCTTTCTTT.

This clone was picked up a small number of times. The J gene is TRBJ2-5, the V gene TRBV9, with 10 bases that match TRBD2. With 3 bases clipped from V and 2 bases from J, the junction kept 7 bases outside the gene matches. CDR3 length: 16 residues. The germline gives CDR1 SGDLS, CDR2 YYNGEE. The CDR3 coding sequence is TGTGCCAGCAGCGATTCTGGACTAGCGGCTCAAGAGACCCAGTACTTC. Residues: CASSDSGLAAQETQYF.

This sequence joins TRBV27 and TRBJ2-1, with D perhaps TRBD1 (6 bases). V lost 4 bases, J lost 7 bases, and 11 bases lay in between. This CDR3 comprises 13 residues. Germline V CDR1 and CDR2: MNHEY, SMNVEV (reference sequence). The CDR3 DNA reads as TGTGCCAGCAGTTATACGAGGGGGAATGAGCAGTTCTTC. Amino acid sequence: CASSYTRGNEQFF.

This clone has only a few counts. J is TRBJ2-1 and V is TRBV6-5; 8 positions match TRBD2. The CDR3 has 15 amino acids. Germline V gene data show CDR1 as MNHEY and CDR2 as SVGAGI. V was pared by 4 bases and J by 1 base, with 3 bases of the junction left unmatched. CDR3 sequence reads: CASSLAGSSYNEQFF. The CDR3 nucleotides are TGTGCCAGCAGTTTAGCGGGGTCATCCTACAATGAGCAGTTCTTC.

The chain employs TRBV4-1 and TRBJ2-7; D is perhaps TRBD1 (6 bases). The V gene's germline CDR1 is MGHRA and CDR2 YSYEKL. V gave up 1 base and J gave up 2 bases, with 9 bases separating them. The CDR3 contains 14 residues. The CDR3 nucleotides are TGCGCCAGCAGCCAAGTGTGGGGGCCCTACGAGCAGTACTTC. It is translated as CASSQVWGPYEQYF.

V usage is TRBV6-5 and J usage is TRBJ1-2; weak D call: TRBD1 (5 bases). The CDR3 length is 13 residues. Germline loops: CDR1 MNHEY, CDR2 SVGAGI. The V gene lost 2 bases and the J gene lost 5 bases, with 9 bases spanning the gap. The CDR3, as DNA: TGTGCCAGCAGTTACACCGAGGGGTATGGCTACACCTTC. Translated: CASSYTEGYGYTF.

This clone has a handful of counts. The chain carries TRBV18 and TRBJ2-1; no definite D call. Trimming removed 6 bases from V and 5 bases from J, with 8 bases in between. The germline gives CDR1 KGHSH, CDR2 LQKENI. The CDR3 is 12 residues long. The DNA of the CDR3 is TGTGCCAGCTCCCGGCCGAACAATGAGCAGTTCTTC. This sequence encodes CASSRPNNEQFF. Complete variable domain (other parts from reference TRBV18 and TRBJ2-1): NAGVMQNPRHLVRRRGQEARLRCSPMKGHSHVYWYRQLPEEGLKFMVYLQKENIIDESGMPKERFSAEFPKEGPSILRIQQVVRGDSAAYFCASSRPNNEQFFGPGTRLTVL.

This rearrangement joins TRBV7-8 to TRBJ2-7; D remains unclear. In germline, CDR1 is SGHVS, CDR2 FQNEAQ. With 5 bases removed from V and 3 bases from J, the gap between germline ends came to 20 bases. The CDR3 contains 16 residues. The CDR3 sequence is CASSPNLRYPDYEQYF. The CDR3 nucleotides read TGTGCCAGCAGCCCCAATCTTCGCTACCCCGACTACGAGCAGTACTTC.

This rearrangement joins TRBV4-2 to TRBJ2-6; possibly TRBD2 for D (5 bases). In germline, CDR1 is LGHNA, CDR2 YNFKEQ. V shed 0 bases and J shed 3 bases, with 15 bases lying between them. The CDR3 length is 18 residues. CDR3 loop: CASSQDEGRPHGANVLTF. CDR3 DNA sequence: TGTGCCAGCAGCCAAGATGAGGGAAGGCCACATGGGGCCAACGTCCTGACTTTC.

This sequence joins TRBV29-1 and TRBJ2-7; tentatively, D is TRBD1 or TRBD2 (5 bases each). Trimming removed 2 bases at V and 2 bases at J, with 16 bases between. The CDR3 extends over 15 amino acids. Germline CDR1 SQVTM, CDR2 ANQGSEA. In DNA, the CDR3 is TGCAGCGTTGAACTCCCCGGGACCCTACCCTACGAGCAGTACTTC. As protein: CSVELPGTLPYEQYF.

This chain links TRBV7-2 with TRBJ1-5, with 8 bases matching TRBD1. Germline CDR1 SGHTA, CDR2 FQGNSA. CDR3 length equals 17 residues. The J segment lost 9 bases and the V segment lost 1 base, leaving 14 bases of the junction unmatched. CDR3 amino acids: CASSLGSGTGPSWPQHF. The CDR3 DNA sequence: TGTGCCAGCAGCTTAGGCTCCGGGACAGGACCCTCCTGGCCCCAGCATTTT.

The chain employs TRBV15 and TRBJ1-6; 7 bases align to TRBD1. V lost 0 bases and J lost 13; bases outside the gene matches: 6. Germline CDR1 and CDR2: LNHNV and YYDKDF (reference sequence). The CDR3 extends over 14 amino acids. CDR3 sequence (DNA): TGTGCCACCAGCAGAGATTCGACAGGGTCGCCCCTCCACTTT. Protein sequence: CATSRDSTGSPLHF.

This chain links TRBV6-1 with TRBJ1-5, with 7 bases matching TRBD1. After removal of 3 bases from V and 1 base from J, the junction contained 12 bases not matched to a gene. The CDR3 contains 18 residues. Germline assignment: CDR1 MNHNS and CDR2 SASEGT. CDR3 amino acids: CASSDRDSRLVSNQPQHF. DNA of the CDR3: TGTGCCAGCAGTGACCGGGACAGTCGCCTAGTCAGCAATCAGCCCCAGCATTTT.

This clone was found a few times. The chain combines TRBV7-9 with TRBJ1-2, with D uncertain. This CDR3 is built from 15 residues. The V gene's germline CDR1 is SEHNR and CDR2 FQNEAQ (reference sequence). The V and J ends lost 1 base and 5 bases respectively, with 14 bases between them. The CDR3 here is CASSLVAGGPYGYTF. The DNA for the CDR3 is TGTGCCAGCAGCTTAGTTGCGGGCGGTCCGTATGGCTACACCTTC.

This rearrangement joins TRBV15 to TRBJ2-3; D perhaps matches TRBD2 (7 bases). CDR1 is LNHNV, CDR2 YYDKDF, per germline (reference sequence). CDR3 length: 18 amino acids. V was shortened by 4 bases and J by 0 bases, with 20 bases between the two germline ends. Here the CDR3 DNA reads TGTGCCACCAGCATTCTCGGGGGGCGGGCCCCTAGCACAGATACGCAGTATTTT. Translating it yields CATSILGGRAPSTDTQYF.

This clone appeared a few times. This rearrangement joins TRBV19 to TRBJ2-1; tentative D call: TRBD1 (6 bases). The length of the CDR3 is 14 residues. The V gene's germline CDR1 is LNHDA and CDR2 SQIVND (reference sequence). V was shortened by 6 bases and J by 3 bases, with 12 bases between the two germline ends. The CDR3 reads CASRGTRGYNEQFF. The CDR3, as DNA: TGTGCCAGTAGGGGGACAAGGGGCTACAATGAGCAGTTCTTC. Combining the CDR3 with reference TRBV19 and TRBJ2-1 gives the whole variable domain DGGITQSPKYLFRKEGQNVTLSCEQNLNHDAMYWYRQDPGQGLRLIYYSQIVNDFQKGDIAEGYSVSREKKESFPLTVTSAQKNPTAFYLCASRGTRGYNEQFFGPGTRLTVL.

V is TRBV6-5 and J is TRBJ2-5; D not resolved. The CDR3 contains 14 residues. Deletions cut 0 bases from V and 3 bases from J, with 8 bases between. From germline, CDR1 is MNHEY and CDR2 SVGAGI. The DNA of the CDR3 is TGTGCCAGCAGTTACTCGACTTGGGAAGAGACCCAGTACTTC. It encodes CASSYSTWEETQYF.